These T cell receptor beta chains were read from a single sample in a study of blood T cell repertoires in COVID-19. Profiled with immunoSEQ multiplex PCR; TCRdb holds only in-frame clones, not every one. Seen here are approximately 82,000 clones, about 86% observed once, and the top ten hold about 15%. Material for sequencing was peripheral blood. Receptors originate from a woman aged 60-75 years with acute or convalescent COVID-19. Each CDR3 is given with its conserved first and last residue. Each record gives: CDR3 length, clone size, J gene, V gene, D gene, CDR3 protein, CDR3 DNA. D genes are given only for firm matches. Part of the rows lack a size; the others show once, few, many or a class for expanded clones.

len: 16; abundance: -; j_gene: TRBJ1-2; v_gene: TRBV19; d_gene: TRBD1; CDR3aa: CASSISRDRGIYGYTF; CDR3nt: TGTGCCAGTAGTATTTCCCGGGACAGGGGGATATATGGCTACACCTTC
len: 13; abundance: -; j_gene: TRBJ1-2; v_gene: TRBV10-3; d_gene: -; CDR3aa: CAISEAGINGYTF; CDR3nt: TGTGCCATCAGTGAGGCGGGGATCAATGGCTACACCTTC
len: 14; abundance: -; j_gene: TRBJ1-1; v_gene: TRBV5-1; d_gene: TRBD1; CDR3aa: CASSLQTGETEAFF; CDR3nt: TGCGCCAGCAGCTTGCAAACAGGGGAAACTGAAGCTTTCTTT
len: 19; abundance: once; j_gene: TRBJ2-7; v_gene: TRBV5-1; d_gene: TRBD2; CDR3aa: CASSSTLTSGRGISYEQYF; CDR3nt: TGCGCCAGCAGCTCCACCCTGACTAGCGGGAGAGGCATATCCTACGAGCAGTACTTC
len: 11; abundance: -; j_gene: TRBJ1-4; v_gene: TRBV2; d_gene: -; CDR3aa: CASTPSEKLFF; CDR3nt: TGTGCCAGCACGCCAAGCGAAAAACTGTTTTTT
len: 15; abundance: -; j_gene: TRBJ1-3; v_gene: TRBV11-2; d_gene: -; CDR3aa: CASSVTGTRGNTIYF; CDR3nt: TGTGCCAGCAGCGTTACCGGGACAAGAGGAAACACCATATATTTT
len: 15; abundance: -; j_gene: TRBJ2-1; v_gene: TRBV19; d_gene: -; CDR3aa: CASSTSRGAQGEQFF; CDR3nt: TGTGCCAGTAGTACCTCCCGGGGGGCACAGGGTGAGCAGTTCTTC
len: 15; abundance: -; j_gene: TRBJ1-2; v_gene: TRBV24-1; d_gene: -; CDR3aa: CATSDSLDRNYGYTF; CDR3nt: TGTGCCACCAGTGATTCCCTAGACAGGAACTATGGCTACACCTTC
len: 16; abundance: once; j_gene: TRBJ2-1; v_gene: TRBV14; d_gene: -; CDR3aa: CASSQLTGSSYNEQFF; CDR3nt: TGTGCCAGCAGCCAACTCACAGGGTCCTCCTACAATGAGCAGTTCTTC
len: 19; abundance: -; j_gene: TRBJ1-5; v_gene: TRBV7-9; d_gene: TRBD1; CDR3aa: CASSLGTWTGYLGNQPQHF; CDR3nt: TGTGCCAGCAGCTTAGGGACGTGGACAGGGTACTTGGGCAATCAGCCCCAGCATTTT
len: 16; abundance: -; j_gene: TRBJ1-4; v_gene: TRBV7-9; d_gene: TRBD1; CDR3aa: CASSSQGAGLNEKLFF; CDR3nt: TGTGCCAGCAGCTCGCAGGGGGCAGGCCTTAATGAAAAACTGTTTTTT
len: 13; abundance: -; j_gene: TRBJ1-4; v_gene: TRBV29-1; d_gene: -; CDR3aa: CSVEAGYGEKLFF; CDR3nt: TGCAGCGTTGAGGCGGGCTACGGGGAAAAACTGTTTTTT
len: 14; abundance: -; j_gene: TRBJ2-5; v_gene: TRBV2; d_gene: -; CDR3aa: CASSERRSQETQYF; CDR3nt: TGTGCCAGCAGTGAACGCAGATCCCAAGAGACCCAGTACTTC
len: 14; abundance: -; j_gene: TRBJ2-5; v_gene: TRBV7-2; d_gene: -; CDR3aa: CASRRDNRQETQYF; CDR3nt: TGTGCTAGCAGACGGGACAACCGCCAAGAGACCCAGTACTTC
len: 15; abundance: -; j_gene: TRBJ1-1; v_gene: TRBV19; d_gene: TRBD1; CDR3aa: CASTPSTGGNTEAFF; CDR3nt: TGTGCCAGTACCCCATCGACAGGGGGGAACACTGAAGCTTTCTTT
len: 14; abundance: -; j_gene: TRBJ2-1; v_gene: TRBV6-1; d_gene: -; CDR3aa: CASSENTVYNEQFF; CDR3nt: TGTGCCAGCAGTGAAAATACAGTCTACAATGAGCAGTTCTTC
len: 14; abundance: -; j_gene: TRBJ2-1; v_gene: TRBV29-1; d_gene: -; CDR3aa: CSGAPGAGDNEQFF; CDR3nt: TGCAGCGGGGCCCCGGGGGCGGGGGACAATGAGCAGTTCTTC
len: 13; abundance: few; j_gene: TRBJ2-2; v_gene: TRBV5-1; d_gene: -; CDR3aa: CASSQDSTGELFF; CDR3nt: TGCGCCAGCAGTCAAGACAGTACCGGGGAGCTGTTTTTT
len: 16; abundance: few; j_gene: TRBJ1-2; v_gene: TRBV27; d_gene: TRBD1; CDR3aa: CASRERDRVNSYGYTF; CDR3nt: TGTGCCAGCAGGGAAAGGGACAGGGTAAACTCCTATGGCTACACCTTC
len: 15; abundance: -; j_gene: TRBJ1-4; v_gene: TRBV18; d_gene: TRBD1; CDR3aa: CASSAGQGPDEKLFF; CDR3nt: TGTGCCAGCTCAGCCGGACAGGGACCCGATGAAAAACTGTTTTTT
len: 14; abundance: -; j_gene: TRBJ1-1; v_gene: TRBV9; d_gene: TRBD1; CDR3aa: CASSARQGRTEAFF; CDR3nt: TGTGCCAGCAGCGCCCGACAGGGGAGGACTGAAGCTTTCTTT
len: 16; abundance: -; j_gene: TRBJ1-2; v_gene: TRBV11-2; d_gene: -; CDR3aa: CASSRPRQAPLGGYTF; CDR3nt: TGTGCCAGCAGCCGACCACGGCAGGCCCCTTTGGGTGGCTACACCTTC
len: 16; abundance: -; j_gene: TRBJ1-5; v_gene: TRBV10-2; d_gene: TRBD1; CDR3aa: CATRWDREGSNQPQHF; CDR3nt: TGCGCCACCAGGTGGGACAGGGAGGGAAGCAATCAGCCCCAGCATTTT
len: 16; abundance: -; j_gene: TRBJ2-4; v_gene: TRBV19; d_gene: -; CDR3aa: CASSSGDVLAKNIQYF; CDR3nt: TGTGCCAGTAGTAGCGGGGACGTACTAGCCAAAAACATTCAGTACTTC
len: 16; abundance: -; j_gene: TRBJ2-7; v_gene: TRBV7-2; d_gene: TRBD1; CDR3aa: CASSLGSGTGIYEQYF; CDR3nt: TGTGCCAGCAGCTTAGGGTCCGGGACAGGGATCTACGAGCAGTACTTC
len: 12; abundance: -; j_gene: TRBJ1-1; v_gene: TRBV10-3; d_gene: -; CDR3aa: CAIRTSGTEAFF; CDR3nt: TGTGCCATCAGAACAAGCGGCACTGAAGCTTTCTTT
len: 15; abundance: -; j_gene: TRBJ1-2; v_gene: TRBV5-1; d_gene: TRBD1; CDR3aa: CASSLGDQGDYGYTF; CDR3nt: TGCGCCAGCAGCTTGGGGGACCAGGGGGACTATGGCTACACCTTC
len: 16; abundance: -; j_gene: TRBJ1-2; v_gene: TRBV9; d_gene: TRBD1; CDR3aa: CASSTRGTGGYYGYTF; CDR3nt: TGTGCCAGCAGCACCCGCGGGACAGGGGGCTACTATGGCTACACCTTC
len: 14; abundance: -; j_gene: TRBJ2-1; v_gene: TRBV19; d_gene: -; CDR3aa: CASSSGLGQDEQFF; CDR3nt: TGTGCCAGTAGTTCCGGTCTAGGTCAAGACGAGCAGTTCTTC
len: 13; abundance: -; j_gene: TRBJ1-1; v_gene: TRBV6-5; d_gene: TRBD1; CDR3aa: CATRQGFDTEAFF; CDR3nt: TGTGCCACTAGACAGGGTTTTGACACTGAAGCTTTCTTT
len: 14; abundance: -; j_gene: TRBJ1-2; v_gene: TRBV6-6; d_gene: TRBD1; CDR3aa: CASSDRVGNYGYTF; CDR3nt: TGTGCCAGCAGTGACAGGGTCGGTAACTATGGCTACACCTTC
len: 11; abundance: -; j_gene: TRBJ2-3; v_gene: TRBV24-1; d_gene: -; CDR3aa: CATQRGDTQYF; CDR3nt: TGTGCCACCCAGAGAGGAGATACGCAGTATTTT
len: 11; abundance: -; j_gene: TRBJ2-7; v_gene: TRBV6-1; d_gene: -; CDR3aa: CASSEFSEQYF; CDR3nt: TGTGCCAGCAGTGAATTCTCCGAGCAGTACTTC
len: 16; abundance: -; j_gene: TRBJ2-3; v_gene: TRBV12-5; d_gene: -; CDR3aa: CASGFLPPQDTDTQYF; CDR3nt: TGTGCTAGTGGTTTTTTACCCCCCCAGGATACAGATACGCAGTATTTT
len: 13; abundance: -; j_gene: TRBJ1-5; v_gene: TRBV2; d_gene: TRBD1; CDR3aa: CASTGTGNQPQHF; CDR3nt: TGTGCCAGCACTGGGACAGGGAATCAGCCCCAGCATTTT
len: 16; abundance: -; j_gene: TRBJ1-2; v_gene: TRBV5-4; d_gene: -; CDR3aa: CASSLGGGGQFYGYTF; CDR3nt: TGTGCCAGCAGCTTAGGAGGAGGTGGACAGTTCTATGGCTACACCTTC
len: 14; abundance: -; j_gene: TRBJ1-2; v_gene: TRBV5-1; d_gene: -; CDR3aa: CASSLGPGNYGYTF; CDR3nt: TGCGCCAGCAGCTTGGGTCCAGGCAACTATGGCTACACCTTC
len: 14; abundance: once; j_gene: TRBJ1-1; v_gene: TRBV6-5; d_gene: -; CDR3aa: CASSYGGAKAEAFF; CDR3nt: TGTGCCAGCAGTTACGGGGGGGCAAAGGCTGAAGCTTTCTTT
len: 15; abundance: few; j_gene: TRBJ2-5; v_gene: TRBV7-6; d_gene: TRBD2; CDR3aa: CASSLAGSGGETQYF; CDR3nt: TGTGCCAGCAGCTTAGCGGGTAGCGGGGGGGAGACCCAGTACTTC
len: 14; abundance: -; j_gene: TRBJ2-5; v_gene: TRBV28; d_gene: TRBD1; CDR3aa: CASSWRDRLETQYF; CDR3nt: TGTGCCAGCAGCTGGCGGGACAGGCTAGAGACCCAGTACTTC
len: 16; abundance: -; j_gene: TRBJ1-6; v_gene: TRBV28; d_gene: -; CDR3aa: CASSMPAGKRGSPLHF; CDR3nt: TGTGCCAGCAGCATGCCGGCGGGGAAGCGCGGTTCACCCCTCCACTTT
len: 17; abundance: -; j_gene: TRBJ2-3; v_gene: TRBV5-3; d_gene: TRBD2; CDR3aa: CARRRLAGSHRGDTQYF; CDR3nt: TGTGCCAGAAGGAGACTAGCGGGGTCCCACCGGGGAGATACGCAGTATTTT
len: 14; abundance: -; j_gene: TRBJ2-1; v_gene: TRBV10-3; d_gene: -; CDR3aa: CAISETIEEGEQFF; CDR3nt: TGTGCCATCAGTGAGACTATTGAGGAAGGTGAGCAGTTCTTC
len: 14; abundance: -; j_gene: TRBJ2-7; v_gene: TRBV6-5; d_gene: TRBD2; CDR3aa: CASSSLAGSYEQYF; CDR3nt: TGTGCCAGCAGTTCACTAGCGGGATCATACGAGCAGTACTTC
len: 17; abundance: -; j_gene: TRBJ2-2; v_gene: TRBV9; d_gene: TRBD1; CDR3aa: CASSVMTGGSGTGELFF; CDR3nt: TGTGCCAGCAGCGTCATGACAGGGGGGTCGGGCACCGGGGAGCTGTTTTTT
len: 14; abundance: -; j_gene: TRBJ2-1; v_gene: TRBV6-5; d_gene: TRBD2; CDR3aa: CASTGGGAANEQFF; CDR3nt: TGTGCCAGCACCGGCGGGGGGGCCGCAAATGAGCAGTTCTTC
len: 13; abundance: -; j_gene: TRBJ1-5; v_gene: TRBV18; d_gene: -; CDR3aa: CASSPSSGQPQHF; CDR3nt: TGTGCCAGCTCACCAAGCTCCGGGCAGCCCCAGCATTTT
len: 14; abundance: -; j_gene: TRBJ2-7; v_gene: TRBV7-9; d_gene: TRBD2; CDR3aa: CASSLAGGDYEQYF; CDR3nt: TGTGCCAGCAGCTTAGCTGGGGGGGACTACGAGCAGTACTTC
len: 16; abundance: -; j_gene: TRBJ2-1; v_gene: TRBV9; d_gene: TRBD1; CDR3aa: CASSATGTGGWNEQFF; CDR3nt: TGTGCCAGCAGCGCCACCGGGACAGGGGGCTGGAATGAGCAGTTCTTC
len: 14; abundance: -; j_gene: TRBJ1-2; v_gene: TRBV2; d_gene: -; CDR3aa: CASSETGSNYGYTF; CDR3nt: TGTGCCAGCAGTGAGACGGGGAGTAACTATGGCTACACCTTC
len: 16; abundance: -; j_gene: TRBJ1-3; v_gene: TRBV11-3; d_gene: -; CDR3aa: CASSPSQGISGNTIYF; CDR3nt: TGTGCCAGCAGCCCCTCCCAGGGAATCTCTGGAAACACCATATATTTT
len: 16; abundance: -; j_gene: TRBJ2-2; v_gene: TRBV5-1; d_gene: TRBD2; CDR3aa: CASTAGGFANTGELFF; CDR3nt: TGCGCCAGCACGGCGGGAGGCTTCGCGAACACCGGGGAGCTGTTTTTT
len: 15; abundance: -; j_gene: TRBJ1-4; v_gene: TRBV30; d_gene: -; CDR3aa: CAWSRRQIVAEKLFF; CDR3nt: TGTGCCTGGAGTAGACGACAGATCGTAGCTGAAAAACTGTTTTTT
len: 16; abundance: few; j_gene: TRBJ1-3; v_gene: TRBV9; d_gene: -; CDR3aa: CASSGWTSVSGNTIYF; CDR3nt: TGTGCCAGCAGCGGATGGACATCTGTCTCTGGAAACACCATATATTTT
len: 12; abundance: few; j_gene: TRBJ2-1; v_gene: TRBV5-1; d_gene: -; CDR3aa: CASREGYNEQFF; CDR3nt: TGCGCCAGCAGAGAGGGATACAATGAGCAGTTCTTC